This T cell receptor beta chain is drawn from a study of blood T cell repertoires in COVID-19. This CDR3 spans 13 amino acids. The V end was cut by 3 bases, the J end by 1 base, with 7 bases between. The germline V gene encodes CDR1 SGHVS and CDR2 FNYEAQ. Method: immunoSEQ multiplex PCR; TCRdb's copy keeps in-frame clones and lacks some. The profile shows approximately 300,000 clones, 90% of them singletons. Cohort assignment relied on participant-reported clinical history. This receptor was identified in a woman in her late teens or twenties with acute COVID-19. The chain recombines TRBV7-6 with TRBJ2-7; D is possibly TRBD2 (6 bases). Sequencing was done on a sample of PBMCs or T cells enriched from blood (not recorded which). This CDR3 is CASSFGGSYEQYF. CDR3 bases: TGTGCCAGCAGCTTTGGGGGGTCCTACGAGCAGTACTTC.